The entry below describes one TCR beta chain. What it binds is unknown. TCRalpha and TCRbeta libraries used 5'RACE with constant-segment primers and UMIs. Via MiXCR, TCRdb re-called the 5' RACE reads, giving one row per CDR3 protein. The sample records around 160,000 distinct CDR3 sequences, more than 9% being singletons. The sample comes from a study of T-cell memory formation after mild COVID-19. Overall study findings and caveats: What remained unconfirmed was the SARS-CoV-2 specificity of second-wave clones peaking on day 37.

The CDR3 length is 17 residues. Trimming cost V 5 bases and J 6 bases, with 23 bases left between them. Germline V gives CDR1 SGHVT, CDR2 SQSDAQ. The chain links TRBV7-4 to TRBJ1-5, with TRBD1 as a possible D gene (5 bases). The sequence was obtained from a man between 18 and 29 years old who had mild COVID-19 (a few samples of this study predate the infection). Cell type and time point are not known. Sequencing was performed on PBMCs or a T cell subset sorted from them (not recorded which). Here the CDR3 reads CASSRGQTMRCGQPQHF. In nucleotides, the CDR3 is TGTGCCAGCAGCCGCGGACAAACGATGAGATGCGGTCAGCCCCAGCATTTT. Complete variable domain (other parts from reference TRBV7-4 and TRBJ1-5): GAGVSQSPRYKVAKRGRDVALRCDSISGHVTLYWYRQTLGQGSEVLTYSQSDAQRDKSGRPSGRFSAERPERSVSTLKIQRTEQGDSAVYLCASSRGQTMRCGQPQHFGDGTRLSIL.